The present T cell receptor (beta chain) was sequenced within a study of shared clonotypes between healthy human individuals. Study-level findings and limits: Among non-shared clonotypes, generation probabilities were lower than among those shared by all four donors.

The CDR3 is 19 residues long. Germline assignment: CDR1 MDHEN and CDR2 SYDVKM. The trim removed 5 bases at V and 1 base at J, leaving 9 bases unmatched. In the case of this clone: What it binds is unknown.

Every immunoSEQ plate was one replicate of a subset's evenly spread DNA. Data came from immunoSEQ multiplex PCR; TCRdb stores just in-frame clones and leaves some out. Of about 1.1 million clones listed, around 78% are singletons. Sequencing input: memory CD4+ T cells from PBMCs. Subset in this sample: CD45RA-negative fraction. This TCR derives from a man aged 18 to 35 in good health. Some clones in this sample may be carry-over from other donors' samples. The chain links TRBV28 to TRBJ2-3, with 16 bases identical to TRBD2. CDR3 bases: TGTGCCAGCAGTACCCCGGGACTAGCGGGAGGGCCTGGCACAGATACGCAGTATTTT. This gives the protein CASSTPGLAGGPGTDTQYF.